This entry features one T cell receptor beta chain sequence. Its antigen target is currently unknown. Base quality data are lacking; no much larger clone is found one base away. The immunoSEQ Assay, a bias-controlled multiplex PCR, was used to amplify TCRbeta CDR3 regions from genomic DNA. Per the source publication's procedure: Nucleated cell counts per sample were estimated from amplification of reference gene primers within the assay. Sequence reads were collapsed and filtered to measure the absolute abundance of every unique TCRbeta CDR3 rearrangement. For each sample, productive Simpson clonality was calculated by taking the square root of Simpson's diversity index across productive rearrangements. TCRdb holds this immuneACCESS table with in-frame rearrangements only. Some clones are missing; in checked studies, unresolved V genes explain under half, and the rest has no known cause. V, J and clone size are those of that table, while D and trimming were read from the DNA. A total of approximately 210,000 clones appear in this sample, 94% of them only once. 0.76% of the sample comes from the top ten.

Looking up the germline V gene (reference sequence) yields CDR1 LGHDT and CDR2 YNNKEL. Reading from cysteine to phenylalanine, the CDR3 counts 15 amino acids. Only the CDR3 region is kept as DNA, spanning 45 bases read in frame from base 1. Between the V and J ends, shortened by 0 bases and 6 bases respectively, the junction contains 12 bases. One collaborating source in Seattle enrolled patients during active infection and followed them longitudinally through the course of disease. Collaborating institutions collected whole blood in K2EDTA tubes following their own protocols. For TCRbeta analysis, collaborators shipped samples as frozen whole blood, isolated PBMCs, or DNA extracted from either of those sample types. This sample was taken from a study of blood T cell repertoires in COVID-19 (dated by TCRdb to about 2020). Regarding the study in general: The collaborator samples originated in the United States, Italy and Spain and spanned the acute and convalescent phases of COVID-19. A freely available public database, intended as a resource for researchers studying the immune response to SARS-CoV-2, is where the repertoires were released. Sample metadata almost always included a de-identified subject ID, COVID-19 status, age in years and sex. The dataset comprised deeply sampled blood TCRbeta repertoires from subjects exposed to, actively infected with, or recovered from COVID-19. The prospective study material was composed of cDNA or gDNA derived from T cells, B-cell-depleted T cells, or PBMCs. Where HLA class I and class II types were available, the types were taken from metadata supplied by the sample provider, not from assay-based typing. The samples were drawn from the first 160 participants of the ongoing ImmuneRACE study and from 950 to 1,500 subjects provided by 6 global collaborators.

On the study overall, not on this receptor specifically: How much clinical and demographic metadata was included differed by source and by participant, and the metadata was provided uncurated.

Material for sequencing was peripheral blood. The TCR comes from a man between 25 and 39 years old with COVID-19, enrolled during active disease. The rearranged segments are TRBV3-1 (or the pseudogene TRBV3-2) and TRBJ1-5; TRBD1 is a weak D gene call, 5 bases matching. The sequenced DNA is TGTGCCAGCAGCCAAGATCGCCAGGGAACTCAGCCCCAGCATTTT. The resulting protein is CASSQDRQGTQPQHF.